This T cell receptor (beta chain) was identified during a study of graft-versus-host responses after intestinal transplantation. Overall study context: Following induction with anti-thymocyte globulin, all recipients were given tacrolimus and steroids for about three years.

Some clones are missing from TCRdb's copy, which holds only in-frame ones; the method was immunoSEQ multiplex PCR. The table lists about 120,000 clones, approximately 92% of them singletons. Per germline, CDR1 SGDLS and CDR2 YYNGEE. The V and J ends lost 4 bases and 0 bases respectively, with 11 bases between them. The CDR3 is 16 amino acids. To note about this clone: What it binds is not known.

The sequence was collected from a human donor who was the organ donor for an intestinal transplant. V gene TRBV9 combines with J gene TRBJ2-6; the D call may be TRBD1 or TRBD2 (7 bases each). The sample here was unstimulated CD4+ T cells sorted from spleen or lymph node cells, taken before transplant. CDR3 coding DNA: TGTGCCAGCAGCCCAGGGGGGGGCTCTGGGGCCAACGTCCTGACTTTC. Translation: CASSPGGGSGANVLTF.